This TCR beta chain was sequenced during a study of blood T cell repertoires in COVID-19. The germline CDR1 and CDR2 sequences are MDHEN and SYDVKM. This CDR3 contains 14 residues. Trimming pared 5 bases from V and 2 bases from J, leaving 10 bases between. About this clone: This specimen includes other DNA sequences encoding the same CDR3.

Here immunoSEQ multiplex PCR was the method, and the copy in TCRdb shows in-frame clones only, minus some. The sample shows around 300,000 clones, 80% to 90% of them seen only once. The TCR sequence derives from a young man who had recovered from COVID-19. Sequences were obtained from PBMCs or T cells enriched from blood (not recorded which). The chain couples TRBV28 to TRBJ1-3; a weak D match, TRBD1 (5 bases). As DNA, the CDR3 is TGTGCCAGCAGTCCTCAGGGAACTGGAAACACCATATATTTT. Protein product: CASSPQGTGNTIYF.